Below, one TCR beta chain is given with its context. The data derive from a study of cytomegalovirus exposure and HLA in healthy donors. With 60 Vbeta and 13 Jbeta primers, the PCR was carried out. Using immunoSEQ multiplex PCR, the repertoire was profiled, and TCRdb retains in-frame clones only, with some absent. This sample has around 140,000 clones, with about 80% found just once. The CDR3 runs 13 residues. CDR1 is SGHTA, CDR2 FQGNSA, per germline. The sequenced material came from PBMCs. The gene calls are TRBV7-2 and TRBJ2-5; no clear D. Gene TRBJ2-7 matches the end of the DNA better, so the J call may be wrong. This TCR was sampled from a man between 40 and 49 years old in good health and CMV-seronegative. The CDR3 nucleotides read TGTGCCAGCAGCCCTCAGCAGGCCTACGAGCAGTACTTC. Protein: CASSPQQAYEQYF.